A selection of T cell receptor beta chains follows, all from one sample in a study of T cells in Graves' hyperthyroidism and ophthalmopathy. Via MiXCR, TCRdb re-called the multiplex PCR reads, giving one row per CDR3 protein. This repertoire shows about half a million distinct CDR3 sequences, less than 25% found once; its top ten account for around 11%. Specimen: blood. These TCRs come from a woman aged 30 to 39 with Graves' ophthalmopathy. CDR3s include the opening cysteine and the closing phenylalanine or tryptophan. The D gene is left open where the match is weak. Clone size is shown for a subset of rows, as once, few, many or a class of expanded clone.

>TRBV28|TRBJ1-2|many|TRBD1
CASRTRGGGYYGYTF
TGTGCCAGCAGAACCCGGGGAGGGGGCTACTATGGCTACACCTTC
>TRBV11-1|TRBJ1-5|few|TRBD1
CANSLGEVGQGRNQPQHF
TGTGCCAACAGCCTAGGAGAGGTTGGACAGGGGAGAAATCAGCCCCAGCATTTT
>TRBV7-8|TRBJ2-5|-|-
CASSLDFKETQYF
TGTGCCAGCAGCTTAGACTTTAAAGAGACCCAGTACTTT
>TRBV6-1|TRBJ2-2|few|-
CASSDRGGDRNTGELFF
TGTGCCAGCAGTGATAGGGGAGGGGACAGGAACACCGGGGAGCTGTTTTTT
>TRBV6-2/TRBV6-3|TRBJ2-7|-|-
CASSSLAGDIYEQYF
TGTGCCAGCAGTTCCCTAGCCGGGGATATCTACGAGCAGTACTTC
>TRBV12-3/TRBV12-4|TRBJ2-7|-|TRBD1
CASSAPGTGGLYEQYF
TGTGCCAGCAGTGCACCCGGGACAGGGGGTCTGTACGAGCAGTACTTC
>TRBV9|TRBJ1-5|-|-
CASSVVPGQSLSNQPQHF
TGTGCCAGCAGCGTAGTCCCCGGACAGTCCCTTAGCAATCAGCCCCAGCATTTT
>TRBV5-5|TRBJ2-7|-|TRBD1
CASMGTGAYEQYF
TGTGCCAGCATGGGGACAGGAGCCTACGAGCAGTACTTC
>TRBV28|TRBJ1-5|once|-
CASSLTLNQPQHF
TGTGCCAGCAGTTTGACTCTAAATCAGCCCCAGCATTTT
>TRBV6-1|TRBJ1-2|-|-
CASSEDDGIYGYTF
TGTGCCAGCAGTGAGGACGACGGAATCTATGGCTACACCTTC
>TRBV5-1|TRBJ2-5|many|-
CASRTIGGGQETQYF
TGCGCCAGCAGAACCATCGGGGGAGGCCAAGAGACCCAGTACTTC
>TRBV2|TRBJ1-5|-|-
CASSEERTDYQPQHF
TGTGCCAGCAGTGAAGAGCGGACAGACTATCAGCCCCAGCATTTT
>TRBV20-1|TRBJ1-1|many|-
CSARDLPGIRTEAFF
TGCAGTGCTAGAGATCTCCCAGGAATTCGCACTGAAGCTTTCTTT
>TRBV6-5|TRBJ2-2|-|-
CASSYVGKRGPGELFF
TGTGCCAGCAGTTACGTGGGGAAGAGAGGACCCGGGGAGCTGTTTTTT
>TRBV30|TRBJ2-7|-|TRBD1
CAWSWGQGAYEQYF
TGTGCCTGGAGTTGGGGACAGGGGGCTTACGAGCAGTACTTC
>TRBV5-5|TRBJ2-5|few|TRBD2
CASSLGLAEETKYF
TGTGCCAGCAGCTTGGGACTAGCGGAAGAGACCAAGTACTTC
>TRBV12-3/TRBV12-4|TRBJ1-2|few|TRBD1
CASSPPTGVKDYGYTF
TGTGCCAGCAGTCCCCCGACAGGGGTGAAGGACTATGGCTACACCTTC
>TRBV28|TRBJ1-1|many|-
CASSPSLGQSEAFF
TGTGCCAGCAGTCCCAGCCTCGGTCAGTCAGAAGCTTTCTTT
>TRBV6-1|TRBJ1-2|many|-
CASNLDSFYGYTF
TGTGCCAGCAACTTGGACAGCTTCTATGGCTACACCTTC
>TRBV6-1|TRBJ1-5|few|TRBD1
CASRRTGLARSNQPQHF
TGTGCCAGCAGGCGGACAGGGCTGGCCCGTAGCAATCAGCCCCAGCATTTT
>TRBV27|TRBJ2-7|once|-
CASSFAGTPYEQYF
TGTGCCAGCAGTTTCGCCGGGACACCCTACGAGCAGTACTTC
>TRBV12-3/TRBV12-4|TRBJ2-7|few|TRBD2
CASSSHGRLGGVRYYEQYF
TGTGCCAGCAGTTCCCACGGCCGCCTCGGGGGGGTACGATACTACGAGCAGTACTTC
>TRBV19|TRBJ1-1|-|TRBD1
CASLQGADTEAFF
TGTGCCAGTTTACAGGGGGCGGACACTGAAGCTTTCTTT
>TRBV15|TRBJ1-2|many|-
CATSQGPGYGYTF
TGTGCCACCAGCCAAGGACCGGGGTATGGCTACACCTTC
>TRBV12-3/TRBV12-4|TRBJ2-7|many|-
CASKGGYEQYF
TGTGCCAGCAAAGGGGGCTACGAGCAGTACTTC
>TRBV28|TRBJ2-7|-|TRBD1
CASRVQGAASYEQCF
TGTGCCAGCCGCGTACAGGGGGCGGCCTCCTACGAGCAGTGCTTC
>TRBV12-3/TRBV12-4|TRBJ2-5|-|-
CASSRPLGGEVETQYF
TGTGCCAGCAGCCGCCCGCTTGGGGGTGAAGTAGAGACCCAGTACTTC
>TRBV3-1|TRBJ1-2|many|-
CASSPWPGAYGYTF
TGTGCCAGCAGTCCATGGCCAGGGGCCTATGGCTACACCTTC
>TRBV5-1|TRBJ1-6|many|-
CASSSRQVYNSPLHF
TGCGCCAGCAGCTCCCGACAGGTCTATAATTCACCCCTCCACTTT
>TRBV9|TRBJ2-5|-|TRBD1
CASSVGTGGPATQYF
TGTGCCAGCAGCGTAGGGACAGGGGGACCGGCGACCCAGTACTTC
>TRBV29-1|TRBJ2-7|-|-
CSVRIQGTYEQYF
TGCAGCGTCCGCATCCAGGGAACCTACGAGCAGTACTTC
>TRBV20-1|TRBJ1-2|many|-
CSARDVRYTF
TGCAGTGCTAGAGATGTACGCTACACCTTC
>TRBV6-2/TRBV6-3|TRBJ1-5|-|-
CASSYRPRESNQPQHF
TGTGCCAGCAGTTACAGGCCCCGGGAGAGCAATCAGCCCCAGCATTTT
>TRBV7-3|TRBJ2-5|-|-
CASSNGVEETQYF
TGTGCCAGCAGCAACGGGGTGGAAGAGACCCAGTACTTC
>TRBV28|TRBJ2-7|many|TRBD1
CASTSRGPGYEQYF
TGTGCCAGCACTTCCAGGGGGCCCGGGTACGAGCAGTACTTC
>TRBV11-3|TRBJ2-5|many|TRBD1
CASSTGTGEETQYF
TGTGCCAGCAGCACCGGGACAGGGGAAGAGACCCAGTACTTC
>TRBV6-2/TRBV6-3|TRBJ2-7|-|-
CASSKTEGSYEQYF
TGTGCCAGCAGCAAGACAGAGGGGTCTTACGAGCAGTACTTC
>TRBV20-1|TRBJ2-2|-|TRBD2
CSARDGGGVTGELFF
TGCAGTGCTAGAGATGGCGGGGGGGTCACCGGGGAGCTGTTTTTT
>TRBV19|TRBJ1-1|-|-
CASSIGRGEAFF
TGTGCCAGTAGTATAGGCAGGGGAGAAGCTTTCTTT
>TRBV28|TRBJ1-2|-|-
CASSLSRTSGYTF
TGTGCCAGCAGTTTATCCCGGACTTCGGGCTACACCTTC
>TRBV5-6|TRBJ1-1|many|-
CASSLYGGYTEAFF
TGTGCCAGCAGCTTGTATGGGGGGTACACTGAAGCTTTCTTT
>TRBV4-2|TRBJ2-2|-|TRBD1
CASSQGNWDRNTGELFF
TGTGCCAGCAGCCAAGGGAACTGGGACAGGAACACCGGGGAGCTGTTTTTT
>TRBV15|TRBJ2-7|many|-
CATSSDGYEQYF
TGTGCCACCAGCTCGGACGGCTACGAGCAGTACTTC
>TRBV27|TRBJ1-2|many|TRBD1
CASSFRDRGYGYTF
TGTGCCAGCAGTTTCCGGGACAGGGGCTATGGCTACACCTTC
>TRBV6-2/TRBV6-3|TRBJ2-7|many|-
CASSYLAGTYEQYF
TGTGCCAGCAGTTACTTGGCAGGAACCTACGAGCAGTACTTC
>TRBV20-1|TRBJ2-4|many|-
CSARVTFKDGNIQYF
TGCAGTGCTAGAGTAACCTTCAAGGACGGAAACATTCAGTACTTC
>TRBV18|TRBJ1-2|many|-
CASSLKSTDGYTF
TGTGCCAGCTCACTAAAAAGTACCGACGGCTACACCTTC
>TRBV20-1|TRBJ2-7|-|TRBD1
CSASGQGYEQYF
TGCAGTGCGTCGGGACAGGGTTACGAGCAGTACTTC